The source of this TCR beta chain is a study of T-cell memory formation after mild COVID-19. This clonotype was seen a few times. Its antigen is unidentified. MiXCR was run by TCRdb on the 5' RACE reads, yielding one entry per CDR3 protein. The data show under 250,000 distinct CDR3 sequences, with around 9.5% seen just once and 3% to 4.5% held by the top ten. Study observations and caveats: Certain responding clones were present in pre-infection memory, suggesting participation of cross-reactive memory. Clones that contracted clustered mainly in CM and EM if CD4+ and in EMRA if CD8+.

Germline V gene sequence: CDR1 SGHAT, CDR2 FQDESV (reference sequence). This CDR3 contains 16 residues. The V segment lost 5 bases and the J segment 1 base; nucleotides outside the gene matches: 8. Sequencing was done on a sample of PBMCs or a T cell subset sorted from them (not recorded which). This rearrangement joins TRBV11-1 to TRBJ2-3; 8 nucleotides match TRBD1. The TCR was taken from a man between 18 and 29 years old who had mild COVID-19 (a few samples of this study predate the infection). Cell type and time point are not known. CDR3 loop: CASSLGQGKGTDTQYF. The CDR3 nucleotides are TGTGCCAGCAGCCTAGGACAGGGAAAGGGCACAGATACGCAGTATTTT. Filled out from reference TRBV11-1 and TRBJ2-3, the complete variable domain reads EAEVAQSPRYKITEKSQAVAFWCDPISGHATLYWYRQILGQGPELLVQFQDESVVDDSQLPKDRFSAERLKGVDSTLKIQPAELGDSAMYLCASSLGQGKGTDTQYFGPGTRLTVL.